A single sample is the source of the 25 T cell receptor beta chains below, sequenced in a study of blood T cell repertoires in COVID-19. This table comes from immunoSEQ multiplex PCR, and its TCRdb copy is limited to in-frame clones, with some not included. The sample holds 250,000 to 300,000 clones, roughly 83% seen once. Sequencing used peripheral blood. These receptors came from a man in his 60s who had recovered from COVID-19.

This clone was recorded a few times. The genes are TRBV6-6 and TRBJ1-5, with 8 positions matching TRBD1. Germline assignment: CDR1 MNHNY and CDR2 SVGAGI (reference sequence). Trimming removed 0 bases from V and 9 bases from J; junction bases left unmatched: 7. The CDR3 has 15 residues. The CDR3: CASSYSEQGGRPQHF. In DNA, the CDR3 is TGTGCCAGCAGTTACTCTGAACAGGGGGGCCGGCCCCAGCATTTT.

The chain joins TRBV27 to TRBJ1-2; tentatively, D is TRBD1 (6 bases). The ends were cut back, 6 bases at V and 7 bases at J, with 15 bases in the middle. Germline-derived CDR1 and CDR2 are MNHEY and SMNVEV (reference sequence). CDR3 length equals 13 residues. The CDR3 region is CASRAGTYRGYTF. CDR3 DNA sequence: TGTGCCAGCAGGGCCGGGACATATCGTGGCTACACCTTC.

This clone was observed a few times. V is TRBV5-6 and J is TRBJ2-2, with 7 bases matching TRBD1. CDR1 is SGHDT and CDR2 is YYEEEE in the germline V gene. The J segment lost 6 bases and the V segment lost 0 bases, leaving 2 bases of the junction unmatched. The CDR3 is 14 amino acids. The CDR3 region is CASSLVQGAGELFF. The CDR3 DNA follows: TGTGCCAGCAGCTTGGTCCAGGGGGCCGGGGAGCTGTTTTTT.

This clone appeared once. The rearrangement joins TRBV14 to TRBJ2-5; tentatively, D is TRBD2 (7 bases). The CDR3 contains 18 residues. Germline CDR1 is SGHDN and CDR2 is FVKESK. Trimming pared 6 bases from V and 0 bases from J, leaving 23 bases between. The CDR3 coding sequence is TGTGCCAGCAGTCAACGGGGGCGGGAGCAGCCCTACCAAGAGACCCAGTACTTC. This codes for CASSQRGREQPYQETQYF.

V is TRBV25-1 and J is TRBJ1-2; a weak D match, TRBD1 (5 bases). The CDR3 loop spans 14 amino acids. Looked up from germline, CDR1 is MGHDK and CDR2 is SYGVNS. V was trimmed by 1 base and J by 8 bases, leaving 14 bases between them. DNA of the CDR3: TGTGCCAGCAGTGAATCGGTGAGGGAGGGGGGCTACACCTTC. Its translation: CASSESVREGGYTF.

This clone was seen once. The rearrangement links TRBV28 to TRBJ1-1; 8 bases agree with TRBD1. The junction had 5 bases not matched to a gene; V was cut back by 4 bases and J by 1 base. The CDR3 has 15 amino acids. Germline CDR1 reads MDHEN; CDR2 reads SYDVKM. The CDR3 region has the DNA TGTGCCAGCAGTTCCGCCGGGACAGGGAACACTGAAGCTTTCTTT. It encodes CASSSAGTGNTEAFF.

The chain links TRBV5-5 to TRBJ2-1, with TRBD1 matching over 11 bases. CDR3 length: 16 amino acids. Germline CDR1 and CDR2: SGHKS and YYEKEE (reference sequence). After removal of 4 bases from V and 6 bases from J, the junction contained 9 bases not matched to a gene. This CDR3 is CASSRSGQGVRNEQFF. CDR3 nucleotide sequence: TGTGCCAGCAGCCGGTCGGGACAGGGGGTTCGCAATGAGCAGTTCTTC.

The V gene is TRBV11-2, the J gene TRBJ1-6, with a weak D call TRBD1 (6 bases). The CDR3 contains 16 residues. Germline V gene sequence: CDR1 SGHAT, CDR2 FQNNGV. V lost 1 base and J 7 bases, leaving 14 bases between the germline ends. CDR3 sequence (DNA): TGTGCCAGCAGCTTAGGGACAGCTTCACCAAATTCACCCCTCCACTTT. Translation: CASSLGTASPNSPLHF.

The gene calls are TRBV6-5 and TRBJ1-1; 8 bases map to TRBD1. Per the germline V gene, CDR1 is MNHEY and CDR2 is SVGAGI. Trimming took 6 bases from V and 0 from J; bases not matched to a gene: 6. The length of the CDR3 is 15 residues. The CDR3 reads CASRERGQVNTEAFF. The CDR3 DNA reads as TGTGCCAGCAGGGAGAGGGGACAGGTGAACACTGAAGCTTTCTTT.

The chain uses TRBV2 and TRBJ2-5, with a tentative D call TRBD2 (7 bases). The germline gives CDR1 SNHLY, CDR2 FYNNEI. The CDR3 length is 15 residues. The V end was cut by 5 bases, the J end by 2 bases, with 15 bases between. The CDR3 region has the DNA TGTGCCAGCAGTCCAGCGGGGACACCACAAGAGACCCAGTACTTC. Amino acids: CASSPAGTPQETQYF.

This chain links TRBV27 with TRBJ1-1, with 8 nucleotides matching TRBD1. This CDR3 spans 15 amino acids. With V trimmed by 5 bases and J by 1 base, 6 bases remained unmatched. In germline, CDR1 is MNHEY, CDR2 SMNVEV (reference sequence). The chain's CDR3 is CASSPRQGSNTEAFF. CDR3 DNA: TGTGCCAGCAGTCCCCGACAGGGGTCGAACACTGAAGCTTTCTTT.

The V gene is TRBV5-4, the J gene TRBJ2-1, with D possibly being TRBD2 (6 bases). CDR3 size: 16 residues. V was pared by 0 bases and J by 7 bases, with 17 bases between. The germline gives CDR1 SGHNT, CDR2 YYREEE (reference sequence). CDR3 in amino acids: CASSLGLGAGGNEQFF. The CDR3 DNA reads as TGTGCCAGCAGCTTGGGCCTCGGTGCTGGAGGGAATGAGCAGTTCTTC.

The chain uses TRBV7-3 and TRBJ2-7; 7 bases match TRBD2. Germline CDR1 SGHTA, CDR2 FQGTGA. This CDR3 is 15 amino acids long. J lost 1 base, V lost 7 bases, and 10 bases had no gene match. The CDR3 spells CASTPIPGGSYEQYF. The CDR3 DNA is TGTGCCAGCACCCCAATACCGGGGGGTTCCTACGAGCAGTACTTC.

This clone was seen only once. J is TRBJ2-4 and V is TRBV16; D may be TRBD2 (6 bases). V gave up 3 bases and J gave up 3 bases, with 12 bases separating them. The CDR3 consists of 15 residues. Germline CDR1 reads KGHSY; CDR2 reads FQNENV. CDR3 residues: CASSQATGLKNIQYF. The CDR3 nucleotides read TGTGCCAGCAGCCAGGCAACGGGACTCAAAAACATTCAGTACTTC.

This clone was detected a few times. This chain connects TRBV2 to TRBJ1-2; D may be TRBD1 (5 bases). CDR1 and CDR2 (germline): SNHLY, FYNNEI. V was pared by 4 bases and J by 9 bases, with 9 bases between. CDR3 size: 11 residues. The CDR3: CASSGTLRYTF. CDR3 coding DNA: TGTGCCAGCAGTGGGACACTTCGCTACACCTTC.

The chain employs TRBV5-6 and TRBJ2-5; 7 bases are a match to TRBD2. The ends lost 4 bases at V and 4 bases at J; junction bases unmatched: 10. Germline V lookup: CDR1 SGHDT, CDR2 YYEEEE. There are 15 residues in the CDR3. CDR3 nucleotides: TGTGCCAGCAGCAGCACCGGGACGGGGGGAGAGACCCAGTACTTC. Protein sequence: CASSSTGTGGETQYF.

The chain employs TRBV20-1 and TRBJ2-7; TRBD1 matches 8 bases. This CDR3 contains 17 residues. Per the germline V gene, CDR1 is DFQATT and CDR2 is SNEGSKA (reference sequence). V lost 3 bases to trimming and J lost 2 bases; unmatched junction nucleotides: 15. The CDR3 bases are TGCAGTGCTAGTGCTGGCCGTAGGACAGGGTTACCCTACGAGCAGTACTTC. This codes for CSASAGRRTGLPYEQYF.

DNA of the CDR3: TGTGCCAGCAAGGGAGACTATGGCTACACCTTC. As protein: CASKGDYGYTF. This sequence joins TRBV28 and TRBJ1-2; no clear D. Germline V gene lookup returns CDR1 MDHEN and CDR2 SYDVKM. The CDR3 extends over 11 amino acids. The V and J ends lost 7 bases and 3 bases respectively, with 6 bases between them.

V is TRBV4-1 and J is TRBJ1-3; D is perhaps TRBD1 (6 bases). This CDR3 has 20 amino acids. Deletions cut 0 bases from V and 3 bases from J, with 24 bases between. Germline values: CDR1 MGHRA, CDR2 YSYEKL. The CDR3 spells CASSQDGGQGIGVVGNTIYF. Written as DNA, the CDR3 is TGCGCCAGCAGCCAAGACGGGGGGCAGGGGATAGGAGTTGTTGGAAACACCATATATTTT.

The chain has TRBV25-1 and TRBJ2-3; D gene unclear. CDR3 size: 14 residues. Per the germline V gene, CDR1 is MGHDK and CDR2 is SYGVNS. The germline V and J ends were trimmed by 6 bases and 0 bases, with 10 bases remaining between them. The CDR3 loop is CASRERGSTDTQYF. CDR3 sequence (DNA): TGTGCCAGCAGAGAGAGAGGAAGCACAGATACGCAGTATTTT.

The V and J genes are TRBV2 and TRBJ2-7; 7 bases agree with TRBD1. Germline CDR1 is SNHLY and CDR2 is FYNNEI. The trim removed 6 bases at V and 0 bases at J, leaving 11 bases unmatched. The CDR3 consists of 16 residues. The CDR3 is CASRGLRDSRSYEQYF. The DNA of the CDR3 is TGTGCCAGCAGGGGCCTCCGGGACAGCCGCTCCTACGAGCAGTACTTC.

This clone was detected only a few times. V and J are TRBV30 and TRBJ2-1; D may be TRBD2 (5 bases). Germline CDR1 reads GTSNPN; CDR2 reads SVGIG (reference sequence). The CDR3 covers 13 residues. V lost 5 bases and J 5 bases, leaving 13 bases between the germline ends. The CDR3, as DNA: TGTGCCTGGGCCCCGGACTCGGACAATGAGCAGTTCTTC. The encoded protein is CAWAPDSDNEQFF.

The J gene is TRBJ2-7, the V gene TRBV28; 11 bases are shared with TRBD1. The germline V gene encodes CDR1 MDHEN and CDR2 SYDVKM. Germline trimming cut 6 bases from V and 0 bases from J; bases unmatched to any gene: 1. The length of the CDR3 is 14 residues. The CDR3 coding sequence is TGTGCCAGCAGCGGGACAGGGGGCTCCTACGAGCAGTACTTC. Its protein is CASSGTGGSYEQYF.

V and J are TRBV28 and TRBJ1-5; D is possibly TRBD1 (6 bases). From germline, CDR1 is MDHEN and CDR2 SYDVKM. CDR3 length: 14 residues. V lost 3 bases and J 5 bases, leaving 11 bases between the germline ends. The CDR3 protein is CASSFVQGYQPQHF. For the CDR3, the DNA is TGTGCCAGCAGTTTTGTACAGGGTTATCAGCCCCAGCATTTT.

V and J are TRBV7-2 and TRBJ2-1; 9 bases are a match to TRBD1. V lost 1 base to trimming and J lost 9 bases; unmatched junction nucleotides: 7. Germline V gene data show CDR1 as SGHTA and CDR2 as FQGNSA. This CDR3 spans 15 amino acids. CDR3 nucleotide sequence: TGTGCCAGCAGCTTAGGCGGGACAGGGTTGGTTGAGCAGTTCTTC. Translation: CASSLGGTGLVEQFF.